This T cell receptor (beta chain) was recorded in a study of blood T cell repertoires in COVID-19. Study as a whole: Samples representing acute and convalescent COVID-19 were sourced from the United States, Italy and Spain. PBMCs, B-cell-depleted T cells, or T cells provided the cDNA or gDNA that made up the material.

Original processing methods: The assay estimated nucleated cells by amplifying reference gene primers. Method: immunoSEQ multiplex PCR; TCRdb's copy keeps in-frame clones and lacks some. V and J calls plus clone size are reproduced from that table; the DNA served to infer D and trimming. The sample has more than 200,000 clones, roughly 80% seen once. The CDR3 length is 20 residues. Germline V gene data show CDR1 as MDHEN and CDR2 as SYDVKM. Unmatched junction bases numbered 15, after V lost 5 bases and J lost 0 bases. The receptor's source is a man aged 55 to 70 with acute or convalescent COVID-19. V gene TRBV28 combines with J gene TRBJ1-4, with 10 bases matching TRBD1. Sequenced input: peripheral blood. The DNA of the CDR3 is TGTGCCAGCAGTGTAAGCCTGACAGGGGGCTCTACCTCAACTAATGAAAAACTGTTTTTT. This gives the protein CASSVSLTGGSTSTNEKLFF. Drawing the rest from reference TRBV28 and TRBJ1-4, the complete variable domain is DVKVTQSSRYLVKRTGEKVFLECVQDMDHENMFWYRQDPGLGLRLIYFSYDVKMKEKGDIPEGYSVSREKKERFSLILESASTNQTSMYLCASSVSLTGGSTSTNEKLFFGSGTQLSVL.